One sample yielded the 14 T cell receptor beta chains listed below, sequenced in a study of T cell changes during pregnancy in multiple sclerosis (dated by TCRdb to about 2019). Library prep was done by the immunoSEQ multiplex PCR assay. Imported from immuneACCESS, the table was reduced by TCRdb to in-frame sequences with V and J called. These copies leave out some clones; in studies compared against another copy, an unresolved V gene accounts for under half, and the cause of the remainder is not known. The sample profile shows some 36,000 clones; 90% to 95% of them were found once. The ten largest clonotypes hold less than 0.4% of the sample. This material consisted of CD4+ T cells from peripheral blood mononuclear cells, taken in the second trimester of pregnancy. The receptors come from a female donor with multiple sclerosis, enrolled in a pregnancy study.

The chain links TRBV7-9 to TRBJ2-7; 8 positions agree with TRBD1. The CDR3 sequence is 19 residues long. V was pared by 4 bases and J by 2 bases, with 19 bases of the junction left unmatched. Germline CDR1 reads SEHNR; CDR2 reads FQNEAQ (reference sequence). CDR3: CASSSTPSDRTGSPYEQYF. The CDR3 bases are TGTGCCAGCAGCTCTACGCCCTCGGACCGGACAGGGAGTCCCTACGAGCAGTACTTC.

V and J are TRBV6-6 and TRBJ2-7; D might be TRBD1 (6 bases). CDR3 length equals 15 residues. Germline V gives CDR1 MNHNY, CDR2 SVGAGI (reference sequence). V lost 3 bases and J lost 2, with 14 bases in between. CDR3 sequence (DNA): TGTGCCAGCAGTTATAGGGGGACGGCAACCTACGAGCAGTACTTC. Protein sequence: CASSYRGTATYEQYF.

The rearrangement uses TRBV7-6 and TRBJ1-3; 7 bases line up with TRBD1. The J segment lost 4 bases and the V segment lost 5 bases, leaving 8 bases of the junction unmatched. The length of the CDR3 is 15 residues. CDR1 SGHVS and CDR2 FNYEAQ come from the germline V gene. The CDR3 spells CASSQTTGPGNTIYF. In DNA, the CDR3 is TGTGCCAGCAGCCAGACGACAGGGCCAGGAAACACCATATATTTT.

CDR3 bases: TGCGCCAGCAGCCAGCGGACGGGAAACACCGGGGAGCTGTTTTTT. It translates to CASSQRTGNTGELFF. The V and J genes are TRBV4-3 and TRBJ2-2; D might be TRBD2 (5 bases). Between the trimmed V and J ends, which lost 3 bases and 2 bases, there was a span of 10 bases. CDR3 length equals 15 residues. In germline, CDR1 is LGHNA, CDR2 YSLEER.

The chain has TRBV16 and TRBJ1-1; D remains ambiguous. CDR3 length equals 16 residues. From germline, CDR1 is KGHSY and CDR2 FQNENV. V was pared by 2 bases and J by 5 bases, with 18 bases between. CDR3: CASSQRQIGRGTEAFF. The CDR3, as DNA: TGTGCCAGCAGCCAAAGGCAGATAGGACGGGGTACTGAAGCTTTCTTT.

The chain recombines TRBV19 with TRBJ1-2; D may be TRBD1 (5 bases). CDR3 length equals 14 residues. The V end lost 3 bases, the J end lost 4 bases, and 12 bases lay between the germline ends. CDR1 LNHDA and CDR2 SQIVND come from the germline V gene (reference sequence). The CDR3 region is CASSMAGPRYGYTF. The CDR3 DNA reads TGTGCCAGTAGTATGGCAGGGCCCCGCTATGGCTACACCTTC.

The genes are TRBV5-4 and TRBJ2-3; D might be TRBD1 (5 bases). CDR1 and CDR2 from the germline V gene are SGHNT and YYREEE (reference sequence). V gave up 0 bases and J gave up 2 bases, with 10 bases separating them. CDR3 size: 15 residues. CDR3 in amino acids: CASSLEAGYTDTQYF. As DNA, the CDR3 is TGTGCCAGCAGCTTGGAGGCAGGGTACACAGATACGCAGTATTTT. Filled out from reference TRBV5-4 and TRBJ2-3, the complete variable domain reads ETGVTQSPTHLIKTRGQQVTLRCSSQSGHNTVSWYQQALGQGPQFIFQYYREEENGRGNFPPRFSGLQFPNYSSELNVNALELDDSALYLCASSLEAGYTDTQYFGPGTRLTVL.

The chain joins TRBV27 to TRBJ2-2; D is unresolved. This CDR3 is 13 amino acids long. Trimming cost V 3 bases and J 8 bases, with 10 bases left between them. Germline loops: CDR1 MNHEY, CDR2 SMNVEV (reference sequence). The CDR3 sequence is CASSFAPRGELFF. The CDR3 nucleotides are TGTGCCAGCAGTTTCGCCCCTAGGGGGGAGCTGTTTTTT.

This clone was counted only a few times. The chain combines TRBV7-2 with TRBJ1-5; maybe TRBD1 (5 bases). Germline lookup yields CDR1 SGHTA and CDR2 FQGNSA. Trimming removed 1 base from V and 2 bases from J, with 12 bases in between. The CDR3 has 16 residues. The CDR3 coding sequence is TGTGCCAGCAGCTTAGAGAGATCCAGGGGCAATCAGCCCCAGCATTTT. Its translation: CASSLERSRGNQPQHF.

The CDR3 is CASSQTGYQETQYF. The CDR3 coding sequence is TGTGCCAGCAGCCAGACAGGGTACCAAGAGACCCAGTACTTC. The chain combines TRBV9 with TRBJ2-5; 7 bases are shared with TRBD1. The CDR3 runs to 14 residues. The germline CDR1 and CDR2 sequences are SGDLS and YYNGEE. The V gene end was trimmed by 4 bases and the J gene end by 0 bases; junction bases not matched to a gene: 3. The full variable domain, completed using reference TRBV9 and TRBJ2-5, is DSGVTQTPKHLITATGQRVTLRCSPRSGDLSVYWYQQSLDQGLQFLIQYYNGEERAKGNILERFSAQQFPDLHSELNLSSLELGDSALYFCASSQTGYQETQYFGPGTRLLVL.

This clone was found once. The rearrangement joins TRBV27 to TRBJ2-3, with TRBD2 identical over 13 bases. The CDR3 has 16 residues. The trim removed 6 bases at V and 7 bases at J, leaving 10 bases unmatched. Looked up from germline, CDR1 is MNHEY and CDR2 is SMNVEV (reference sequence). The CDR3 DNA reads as TGTGCCAGCAGACCTACTAGCGGGGGGGCAGTGAATACGCAGTATTTT. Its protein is CASRPTSGGAVNTQYF.

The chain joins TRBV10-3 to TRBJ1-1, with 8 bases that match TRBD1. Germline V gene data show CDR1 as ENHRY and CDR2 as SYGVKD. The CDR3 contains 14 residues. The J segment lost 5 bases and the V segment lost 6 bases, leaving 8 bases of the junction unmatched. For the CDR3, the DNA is TGTGCCATCAGATCGGACAGGGATGGTACTGAAGCTTTCTTT. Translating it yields CAIRSDRDGTEAFF.

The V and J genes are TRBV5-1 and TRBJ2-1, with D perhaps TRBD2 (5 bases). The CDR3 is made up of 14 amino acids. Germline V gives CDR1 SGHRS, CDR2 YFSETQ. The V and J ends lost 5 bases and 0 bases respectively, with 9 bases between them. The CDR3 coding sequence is TGCGCCAGCAGGCCTACTAGCTCCTACAATGAGCAGTTCTTC. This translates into CASRPTSSYNEQFF.

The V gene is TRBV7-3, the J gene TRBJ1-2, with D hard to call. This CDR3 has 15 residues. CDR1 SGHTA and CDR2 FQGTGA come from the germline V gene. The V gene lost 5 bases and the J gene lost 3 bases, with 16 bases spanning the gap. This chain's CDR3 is CASSPSLGGDYGYTF. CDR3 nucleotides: TGTGCCAGCAGCCCTTCTTTGGGAGGCGACTATGGCTACACCTTC.